These 28 T cell receptor beta chains were sequenced from one sample in a study of early T cells in non-severe SARS-CoV-2 infection. TCRdb independently ran MiXCR on the 5' RACE reads; one entry per CDR3 protein. The table has roughly 69,000 distinct CDR3 sequences, about 9.1% seen once. This specimen was whole blood, taken at baseline. Receptors originate from an adult who was a healthcare worker with PCR-confirmed SARS-CoV-2 infection or an uninfected control (not recorded which).

This clonotype was seen ten or more times. This chain uses TRBV28 with TRBJ2-7, with D maybe TRBD1 (6 bases). Germline V gene lookup returns CDR1 MDHEN and CDR2 SYDVKM. Trimming shortened V by 3 bases and J by 0 bases, and 24 bases separated the two germline ends. This CDR3 is 19 amino acids long. The CDR3 DNA follows: TGTGCCAGCAGTTTCATTATGCCCCCTGACAGGACGAGCTCCTACGAGCAGTACTTC. Translation gives CASSFIMPPDRTSSYEQYF.

The V gene is TRBV7-2, the J gene TRBJ2-6; D gene unclear. Looked up from germline, CDR1 is SGHTA and CDR2 is FQGNSA. This CDR3 contains 15 residues. V lost 2 bases and J 0 bases, leaving 5 bases between the germline ends. CDR3 region: CASSLQSSGANVLTF. CDR3 coding DNA: TGTGCCAGCAGCTTACAGAGCTCTGGGGCCAACGTCCTGACTTTC. Full variable domain (remainder filled in from reference TRBV7-2 and TRBJ2-6): GAGVSQSPSNKVTEKGKDVELRCDPISGHTALYWYRQSLGQGLEFLIYFQGNSAPDKSGLPSDRFSAERTGGSVSTLTIQRTQQEDSAVYLCASSLQSSGANVLTFGAGSRLTVL.

This clonotype has at least ten counts. The J gene is TRBJ1-1, the V gene TRBV12-3 or TRBV12-4; no reliable D call. CDR3 length: 10 residues. Deletions cut 6 bases from V and 5 bases from J, with 4 bases between. The CDR3 coding sequence is TGTGCCAGCAGGGGTACTGAAGCTTTCTTT. Residues: CASRGTEAFF.

This clonotype was counted ten times or more. The V call is TRBV4-2, the J call TRBJ2-2, with 7 bases matching TRBD1. The length of the CDR3 is 18 residues. V lost 3 bases and J lost 1; bases outside the gene matches: 11. The germline V gene encodes CDR1 LGHNA and CDR2 YNFKEQ. CDR3 sequence reads: CASSHAPGDSKNTGELFF. CDR3 nucleotide sequence: TGTGCCAGCAGCCATGCCCCCGGGGACAGCAAGAACACCGGGGAGCTGTTTTTT.

This clonotype was found many times. The chain uses TRBV28 and TRBJ2-3; D is ambiguous. V was clipped by 2 bases and J by 2 bases, with 11 bases between them. This CDR3 spans 15 amino acids. Germline lookup yields CDR1 MDHEN and CDR2 SYDVKM. The CDR3 region is CASSLDRAYTDTQYF. In DNA form, the CDR3 reads TGTGCCAGCAGTTTAGATAGGGCCTACACAGATACGCAGTATTTT.

This clonotype was found a few times. This chain links TRBV7-9 with TRBJ2-1; no clear D. V dropped 6 bases and J dropped 9 bases, with 24 bases sitting between them. Germline V gene sequence: CDR1 SEHNR, CDR2 FQNEAQ (reference sequence). The CDR3 loop spans 16 amino acids. The CDR3 region has the DNA TGTGCCAGCAGTCATCACGACTGGGCCTACCACGGTGAGCAGTTCTTC. Translating gives CASSHHDWAYHGEQFF.

V and J are TRBV7-8 and TRBJ1-2; possible D gene TRBD1, 5 bases. Germline V gives CDR1 SGHVS, CDR2 FQNEAQ. Trimming removed 0 bases from V and 4 bases from J, with 9 bases in between. The CDR3 totals 14 residues. The CDR3 DNA sequence: TGTGCCAGCAGCTTAGCGCAGGGAAGCTATGGCTACACCTTC. Translated, it gives CASSLAQGSYGYTF. The whole variable domain, remainder taken from reference TRBV7-8 and TRBJ1-2, is GAGVSQSPRYKVAKRGQDVALRCDPISGHVSLFWYQQALGQGPEFLTYFQNEAQLDKSGLPSDRFFAERPEGSVSTLKIQRTQQEDSAVYLCASSLAQGSYGYTFGSGTRLTVV.

The J gene is TRBJ2-7, the V gene TRBV10-3, with D hard to call. Trimming took off 3 bases at V and 1 base at J, with 10 bases between the two ends. The CDR3 is 14 residues long. Germline-derived CDR1 and CDR2 are ENHRY and SYGVKD. The CDR3 sequence: CAISEVPPSYEQYF. For the CDR3, the DNA is TGTGCCATCAGTGAAGTTCCACCTTCCTACGAGCAGTACTTC.

This clonotype was seen ten or more times. V and J are TRBV10-3 and TRBJ1-2; D is unresolved. Trimming stripped 11 bases from V and 5 bases from J, with 18 bases between. The CDR3 has 13 amino acids. Germline CDR1 is ENHRY and CDR2 is SYGVKD. CDR3 region: CAVSATEKYGYTF. CDR3 DNA: TGTGCCGTCTCAGCAACCGAGAAATATGGCTACACCTTC.

J is TRBJ2-1 and V is TRBV2, with 10 bases identical to TRBD2. The ends lost 6 bases at V and 9 bases at J; junction bases unmatched: 8. This CDR3 is 14 amino acids long. Looked up from germline, CDR1 is SNHLY and CDR2 is FYNNEI. The CDR3 sequence: CASRTTSGQAEQFF. The CDR3 DNA reads as TGTGCCAGCAGAACGACTAGCGGGCAAGCTGAGCAGTTCTTC.

Many counts were recorded for this clonotype. The rearrangement joins TRBV6-2 or TRBV6-3 to TRBJ2-1; TRBD1 aligns across 7 bases. With 6 bases clipped from V and 10 bases from J, the junction kept 12 bases outside the gene matches. The CDR3 loop spans 14 amino acids. Germline V lookup: CDR1 MNHEY, CDR2 SVGEGT. In DNA form, the CDR3 reads TGTGCCAGCAGCCTCGTTAAAGGGGGCTGGGAGCAGTTCTTC. Translating gives CASSLVKGGWEQFF.

There are a few counts of this clonotype. The V and J genes are TRBV28 and TRBJ2-7; TRBD1 or TRBD2 may be the D gene (5 bases each). The V gene's germline CDR1 is MDHEN and CDR2 SYDVKM. Trimming left V 8 bases short and J 2 bases short, with 10 bases between. This CDR3 has 12 residues. In DNA, the CDR3 is TGTGCCAGCTTCGGGGACCCCTACGAGCAGTACTTC. It specifies CASFGDPYEQYF.

This clonotype was counted a few times. The V gene is TRBV9, the J gene TRBJ2-1; 10 positions agree with TRBD2. Germline-derived CDR1 and CDR2 are SGDLS and YYNGEE. This CDR3 comprises 15 residues. With 3 bases clipped from V and 7 bases from J, the junction kept 7 bases outside the gene matches. The CDR3: CASSETAGGTNEQFF. In DNA, the CDR3 is TGTGCCAGCAGCGAGACAGCGGGAGGGACGAATGAGCAGTTCTTC.

This clonotype was detected only a few times. The chain has TRBV6-1 and TRBJ2-7; D may be TRBD1 (8 bases). The germline V gene has CDR1 MNHNS and CDR2 SASEGT. V lost 10 bases to trimming and J lost 3 bases, with 19 bases between them. The length of the CDR3 is 14 residues. CDR3 region: CATGGGGQDYEQYF. CDR3 DNA sequence: TGTGCCACCGGAGGGGGGGGACAGGACTACGAGCAGTACTTC.

The rearrangement uses TRBV3-2 and TRBJ1-2; the DNA was not used to check the table's D call, TRBD1. TRBV3-2 is termed a pseudogene. CDR3 length equals 13 residues. In DNA, the CDR3 is TGTGCCAGCAGCCACCGGGACGTCGGTGGCTACACCTTC. Amino acids: CASSHRDVGGYTF.

This clonotype appeared many times. CDR3 nucleotide sequence: TGTGCCAGCAGTTCCTCTAGCGGGAGAGTTGATACGCAGTATTTT. Translating gives CASSSSSGRVDTQYF. The J gene is TRBJ2-3, the V gene TRBV28, with 10 bases aligning to TRBD2. The CDR3 is made up of 15 amino acids. In germline, CDR1 is MDHEN, CDR2 SYDVKM. V trimming: 4 bases; J trimming: 6 bases; junction bases outside the gene matches: 7.

This clonotype was recorded a few times. The chain has TRBV6-2 or TRBV6-3 and TRBJ2-2; D uncertain. V shed 8 bases and J shed 1 base, with 11 bases lying between them. Germline loops: CDR1 MNHEY, CDR2 SVGEGT. The CDR3 length is 14 residues. CDR3 protein: CASAAARNTGELFF. For the CDR3, the DNA is TGTGCCAGCGCTGCAGCCCGGAACACCGGGGAGCTGTTTTTT.

This clonotype occurred many times. J is TRBJ1-5 and V is TRBV7-6, with a tentative D call TRBD1 (5 bases). The CDR3 sequence is 15 residues long. Germline lookup yields CDR1 SGHVS and CDR2 FNYEAQ. Trimming pared 2 bases from V and 0 bases from J, leaving 8 bases between. CDR3 sequence reads: CASSLQDSSNQPQHF. The CDR3 DNA reads TGTGCCAGCAGCTTACAAGACAGTAGCAATCAGCCCCAGCATTTT.

This clonotype showed up just a few times. The chain carries TRBV3-1 and TRBJ2-1; TRBD2 matches 7 bases. Trimming cost V 4 bases and J 2 bases; bases outside gene matches: 8. CDR3 length: 16 amino acids. Germline V CDR1 and CDR2: LGHDT, YNNKEL (reference sequence). DNA of the CDR3: TGTGCCAGCAGCCCCCGCCAGCGGGGACCCTACAATGAGCAGTTCTTC. It encodes CASSPRQRGPYNEQFF.

The rearrangement links TRBV28 to TRBJ1-4; a possible D gene is TRBD1 (5 bases). V dropped 6 bases and J dropped 5 bases, with 10 bases sitting between them. The CDR3 sequence is 13 residues long. CDR1 MDHEN and CDR2 SYDVKM come from the germline V gene. The CDR3 sequence: CASRTAQNEKLFF. For the CDR3, the DNA is TGTGCCAGCAGGACAGCACAAAATGAAAAACTGTTTTTT.

The chain combines TRBV10-2 with TRBJ2-3; no definite D call. Germline V gene lookup returns CDR1 WSHSY and CDR2 SAAADI. Trimming pared 4 bases from V and 9 bases from J, leaving 14 bases between. The CDR3 is 13 amino acids. The CDR3 sequence is CASSGLVQITQYF. DNA for the CDR3: TGCGCCAGCAGTGGGCTGGTACAGATAACGCAGTATTTT.

This clonotype was found a few times. This sequence joins TRBV20-1 and TRBJ2-6, with a tentative D call TRBD2 (6 bases). V lost 2 bases to trimming and J lost 1 base, with 18 bases between them. This CDR3 is 18 amino acids long. Germline CDR1 DFQATT, CDR2 SNEGSKA (reference sequence). CDR3 amino acids: CSARISSPGTSGANVLTF. CDR3 in DNA: TGCAGTGCTAGAATCTCCTCCCCGGGGACTTCTGGGGCCAACGTCCTGACTTTC.

In its sample, this clonotype was seen many times. The chain recombines TRBV24-1 with TRBJ2-5; a weak D match, TRBD1 (5 bases). V was shortened by 3 bases and J by 5 bases, with 12 bases between the two germline ends. This CDR3 spans 14 amino acids. Germline CDR1 reads KGHDR; CDR2 reads SFDVKD. The CDR3 region is CATSDRTPQETQYF. The CDR3 DNA sequence: TGTGCCACCAGTGATCGGACACCCCAGGAGACCCAGTACTTC.

The V and J genes are TRBV2 and TRBJ2-2; no clear D. This CDR3 is 15 amino acids long. V was cut by 7 bases and J by 2 bases, with 14 bases left in between. Germline assignment: CDR1 SNHLY and CDR2 FYNNEI. CDR3: CASTPRLGNTGELFF. CDR3 DNA sequence: TGTGCCAGCACGCCCCGGCTAGGCAACACCGGGGAGCTGTTTTTT.

This clonotype was found many times. V gene TRBV6-2 or TRBV6-3 combines with J gene TRBJ2-5; no definite D call. V lost 7 bases and J 5 bases, leaving 14 bases between the germline ends. CDR1 MNHEY and CDR2 SVGEGT come from the germline V gene. This CDR3 comprises 13 residues. The CDR3 nucleotides read TGTGCCAGCACCGCGAGGCCCGTGGAGACCCAGTACTTC. As protein: CASTARPVETQYF.

Only a few counts were recorded for this clonotype. This rearrangement joins TRBV6-2 or TRBV6-3 to TRBJ2-3; 9 nucleotides agree with TRBD2. The CDR3 contains 17 residues. V gave up 4 bases and J gave up 4 bases; unmatched junction bases: 12. The V gene's germline CDR1 is MNHEY and CDR2 SVGEGT. CDR3 protein: CASSSLVASGISDTQYF. For the CDR3, the DNA is TGTGCCAGCAGTTCCCTGGTGGCTAGCGGGATCTCAGATACGCAGTATTTT.

This clonotype was counted only a few times. The chain combines TRBV14 with TRBJ2-1; 13 nucleotides align to TRBD2. The ends lost 6 bases at V and 10 bases at J; junction bases unmatched: 6. This CDR3 has 14 amino acids. Germline loops: CDR1 SGHDN, CDR2 FVKESK. The CDR3 DNA follows: TGTGCCAGCAGGGAAGGACTAGCGGGAGCGGAGCAGTTCTTC. Amino acid sequence: CASREGLAGAEQFF.

This clonotype was seen at least ten times. The CDR3 DNA sequence: TGTGCCAGCAGGCGGGCTGCGGGGTACTATGGCTACACCTTC. It codes for CASRRAAGYYGYTF. The gene calls are TRBV6-2 or TRBV6-3 and TRBJ1-2; no reliable D call. Between the trimmed V and J ends, which lost 6 bases and 3 bases, there was a span of 14 bases. Germline assignment: CDR1 MNHEY and CDR2 SVGEGT. CDR3 length equals 14 residues.